The next 27 T cell receptor beta chains were all read from a single sample in a study of response to subunit inactivated influenza vaccine. From the RT-PCR reads, TCRdb called clonotypes with MiXCR, one entry per CDR3 protein. Among roughly 700,000 distinct CDR3 sequences, roughly 14% were seen once, and the ten largest hold 5.5% to 7%. The sequenced sample was PBMCs from blood, obtained 14 to 15 days before vaccination. These receptors came from a man aged 45 to 65 who received an inactivated influenza vaccine.

For this clonotype: A much larger clonotype is one base distant, so this may be a read error. J is TRBJ2-1 and V is TRBV7-9, with no clear D. This CDR3 is 11 amino acids long. V dropped 3 bases and J dropped 7 bases, with 4 bases sitting between them. From germline, CDR1 is SEHNR and CDR2 FQNEAQ (reference sequence). The CDR3 region has the DNA TGTGCCAGCAGCTTTCAGAATGAGCAGTTCTTC. Translation: CASSFQNEQFF.

This clonotype was found many times. The chain couples TRBV20-1 to TRBJ2-7; tentatively, D is TRBD2 (5 bases). The CDR3 extends over 14 amino acids. The germline CDR1 and CDR2 sequences are DFQATT and SNEGSKA (reference sequence). V was trimmed by 3 bases and J by 2 bases, leaving 14 bases between them. The CDR3 spells CSASRATGTYEQYF. The CDR3 DNA reads as TGCAGTGCTAGTAGGGCTACGGGGACCTACGAGCAGTACTTC.

The chain recombines TRBV10-3 with TRBJ2-7, with TRBD2 matching over 7 bases. Trimming took 4 bases from V and 6 from J; bases not matched to a gene: 9. This CDR3 spans 14 amino acids. Looked up from germline, CDR1 is ENHRY and CDR2 is SYGVKD. The CDR3 reads CAISAEGGPFEQYF. CDR3 DNA sequence: TGTGCCATCAGTGCGGAGGGAGGGCCGTTCGAGCAGTACTTC.

A few counts support this clonotype. The chain links TRBV5-1 to TRBJ1-2, with D uncertain. V dropped 5 bases and J dropped 6 bases, with 8 bases sitting between them. The CDR3 runs 11 residues. The germline V gene has CDR1 SGHRS and CDR2 YFSETQ. The CDR3 here is CASRELDGYTF. CDR3 sequence (DNA): TGCGCCAGCAGGGAGCTGGATGGCTACACCTTC. Based on the CDR3 plus reference TRBV5-1 and TRBJ1-2, the full variable domain is KAGVTQTPRYLIKTRGQQVTLSCSPISGHRSVSWYQQTPGQGLQFLFEYFSETQRNKGNFPGRFSGRQFSNSRSEMNVSTLELGDSALYLCASRELDGYTFGSGTRLTVV.

This clonotype was seen a handful of times. The chain joins TRBV29-1 to TRBJ1-5; tentatively, D is TRBD1 (6 bases). The CDR3 covers 15 residues. Trimming removed 4 bases from V and 1 base from J, with 14 bases in between. CDR1 SQVTM and CDR2 ANQGSEA come from the germline V gene. The CDR3, as DNA: TGCAGCGTTGGGTTCGGGGGCGAGAGCAATCAGCCCCAGCATTTT. As protein: CSVGFGGESNQPQHF.

This clonotype was found a few times. The V gene is TRBV25-1, the J gene TRBJ2-7; D ambiguous. The CDR3 is made up of 12 amino acids. In germline, CDR1 is MGHDK, CDR2 SYGVNS. The germline V and J ends were trimmed by 4 bases and 2 bases, with 6 bases remaining between them. The CDR3 protein is CASSVGAYEQYF. The DNA of the CDR3 is TGTGCCAGCAGTGTTGGTGCCTACGAGCAGTACTTC.

A word on this clonotype: A read error may explain this, as a much larger clone is one base away. The chain joins TRBV10-3 to TRBJ2-3, with D perhaps matching TRBD1 (6 bases). This CDR3 spans 13 amino acids. Germline CDR1 reads ENHRY; CDR2 reads SYGVKD. The CDR3 region has the DNA TGTACCATCAGCTCACAGGGCCCAGATACGCAGTATTTT. It yields the protein CTISSQGPDTQYF.

This clonotype turned up a few times. The chain is built from TRBV3-1 and TRBJ1-5, with TRBD1 as a possible D gene (6 bases). The ends were cut back, 3 bases at V and 8 bases at J, with 17 bases in the middle. The CDR3 is 15 amino acids. Germline assignment: CDR1 LGHDT and CDR2 YNNKEL (reference sequence). The CDR3 protein is CASSQNLGAGKPQHF. The CDR3 DNA sequence: TGTGCCAGCAGCCAGAACCTGGGGGCTGGAAAGCCCCAGCATTTT.

The chain employs TRBV5-1 and TRBJ2-2, with TRBD2 identical over 9 bases. CDR1 and CDR2 from the germline V gene are SGHRS and YFSETQ. Losses at the gene ends were 1 base for V and 2 bases for J; bases not matched to a gene: 6. The CDR3 is 17 residues long. The CDR3 region is CASSLTLAGINTGELFF. The CDR3 DNA reads TGCGCCAGCAGCTTGACGCTAGCGGGGATTAACACCGGGGAGCTGTTTTTT.

V and J are TRBV6-5 and TRBJ2-7; 7 bases are a match to TRBD1. V shed 0 bases and J 4 bases; nucleotides not matched to a gene: 6. Per the germline V gene, CDR1 is MNHEY and CDR2 is SVGAGI. The CDR3 is 15 residues long. CDR3 residues: CASSYSRQGQYEQYF. The CDR3 nucleotides are TGTGCCAGCAGTTACTCGAGACAGGGTCAGTACGAGCAGTACTTC.

The chain employs TRBV7-9 and TRBJ1-2; D might be TRBD1 (6 bases). Germline V gene sequence: CDR1 SEHNR, CDR2 FQNEAQ (reference sequence). The length of the CDR3 is 14 residues. Trimming pared 3 bases from V and 3 bases from J, leaving 11 bases between. CDR3: CASSLAGGHYGYTF. The CDR3 nucleotides are TGTGCCAGCAGCTTGGCGGGGGGCCACTATGGCTACACCTTC.

Turning to this clonotype: One end of the junction varies from germline; a read error may be responsible. This chain joins TRBV6-1 and TRBJ2-7, with 10 bases fitting TRBD2. Germline CDR1 is MNHNS and CDR2 is SASEGT. CDR3 size: 14 residues. In DNA form, the CDR3 reads TGTGCCAGCAGGGAAGCGGGGGGGCCCGCAACCACGTACTTC. This translates into CASREAGGPATTYF.

This clonotype was seen only a few times. The genes are TRBV7-8 and TRBJ2-5; D unclear. The CDR3 is 16 residues long. V shed 11 bases and J shed 2 bases, with 24 bases lying between them. Germline lookup yields CDR1 SGHVS and CDR2 FQNEAQ. CDR3 protein: CASTHSTGGLQETQYF. DNA for the CDR3: TGTGCCTCCACCCATAGCACGGGCGGTTTACAAGAGACCCAGTACTTC.

This clonotype was detected many times. V and J are TRBV4-3 and TRBJ2-2; unclear D gene. The V gene lost 1 base and the J gene lost 2 bases, with 11 bases spanning the gap. Germline assignment: CDR1 LGHNA and CDR2 YSLEER. The CDR3 extends over 16 amino acids. As DNA, the CDR3 is TGCGCCAGCAGCCAAGGGGTAGCTCAAAACACCGGGGAGCTGTTTTTT. Its protein product is CASSQGVAQNTGELFF.

In this sample, this clonotype turned up a few times. V usage is TRBV20-1 and J usage is TRBJ2-3; 9 bases map to TRBD1. The CDR3 length is 15 residues. V gave up 4 bases and J gave up 4 bases; unmatched junction bases: 9. Germline values: CDR1 DFQATT, CDR2 SNEGSKA (reference sequence). CDR3: CSATLGQGGADTQYF. In DNA, the CDR3 is TGCAGTGCTACTTTGGGACAGGGAGGTGCAGATACGCAGTATTTT.

The table lists this clonotype with a few counts. The genes are TRBV4-3 and TRBJ2-1; TRBD2 matches at 9 bases. The germline V gene has CDR1 LGHNA and CDR2 YSLEER. J lost 7 bases, V lost 2 bases, and 12 bases had no gene match. CDR3 size: 17 residues. CDR3 residues: CASSQPVIAGGSNEQFF. The CDR3 nucleotides read TGCGCCAGCAGCCAACCGGTTATTGCGGGAGGGAGTAATGAGCAGTTCTTC.

This clonotype was recorded many times. V usage is TRBV12-3 or TRBV12-4 and J usage is TRBJ1-6; D perhaps matches TRBD1 (6 bases). With 6 bases removed from V and 9 bases from J, the gap between germline ends came to 15 bases. The CDR3 has 14 amino acids. Here the CDR3 reads CASSKDRISSPLHF. The CDR3 coding sequence is TGTGCCAGCAGCAAAGACAGGATAAGTTCACCCCTCCACTTT.

This rearrangement joins TRBV29-1 to TRBJ2-1, with 12 positions matching TRBD1. The CDR3 totals 13 residues. Per germline, CDR1 SQVTM and CDR2 ANQGSEA. V lost 7 bases, J lost 9 bases, and 7 bases stayed unmatched. The CDR3 loop is CSAGGQGAFEQFF. In DNA, the CDR3 is TGCAGCGCAGGGGGACAGGGGGCTTTTGAGCAGTTCTTC.

The V gene is TRBV29-1, the J gene TRBJ2-3; 8 nucleotides line up with TRBD1. V lost 7 bases, J lost 2 bases, and 5 bases stayed unmatched. Germline CDR1 is SQVTM and CDR2 is ANQGSEA. The CDR3 is made up of 13 amino acids. The CDR3 here is CSARGRTTDTQYF. As DNA, the CDR3 is TGCAGCGCCAGGGGGCGAACCACAGATACGCAGTATTTT.

This clonotype was seen a few times. The V call is TRBV29-1, the J call TRBJ1-4; 9 nucleotides line up with TRBD1. J was trimmed by 7 bases and V by 7 bases; bases with no gene match: 7. Germline-derived CDR1 and CDR2 are SQVTM and ANQGSEA. The CDR3 runs to 13 residues. CDR3 DNA sequence: TGCAGCGCCGGCCGGACAGGGGCTGAAAAACTGTTTTTT. Translating gives CSAGRTGAEKLFF. The full variable domain, rest sourced from reference TRBV29-1 and TRBJ1-4, is SAVISQKPSRDICQRGTSLTIQCQVDSQVTMMFWYRQQPGQSLTLIATANQGSEATYESGFVIDKFPISRPNLTFSTLTVSNMSPEDSSIYLCSAGRTGAEKLFFGSGTQLSVL.

This clonotype was seen repeatedly, ten times or more. This chain uses TRBV29-1 with TRBJ2-2, with 7 bases identical to TRBD1. Germline CDR1 and CDR2: SQVTM and ANQGSEA. Losses at the gene ends were 5 bases for V and 1 base for J; bases not matched to a gene: 7. This CDR3 has 15 residues. CDR3 loop: CSVRTGQMNTGELFF. The CDR3 coding sequence is TGCAGCGTTCGAACGGGACAGATGAACACCGGGGAGCTGTTTTTT.

The chain combines TRBV9 with TRBJ2-5; 10 bases map to TRBD1. The CDR3 covers 16 residues. The V gene end was trimmed by 5 bases and the J gene end by 5 bases; junction bases not matched to a gene: 12. CDR1 SGDLS and CDR2 YYNGEE come from the germline V gene. The CDR3 spells CASSDTDRGPGETQYF. CDR3 bases: TGTGCCAGCAGTGACACCGACAGGGGGCCAGGGGAGACCCAGTACTTC.

This clonotype has a handful of counts. The V call is TRBV5-1, the J call TRBJ1-2; tentatively, D is TRBD1 (5 bases). The CDR3 covers 15 residues. The V gene lost 4 bases and the J gene lost 1 base, with 14 bases spanning the gap. Germline V gene sequence: CDR1 SGHRS, CDR2 YFSETQ. As DNA, the CDR3 is TGCGCCAGCAGCCCCGGCGGGGGTTATAACTATGGCTACACCTTC. It specifies CASSPGGGYNYGYTF.

In its sample, this clonotype was seen many times. The J gene is TRBJ2-3, the V gene TRBV20-1; D perhaps matches TRBD2 (6 bases). CDR1 is DFQATT, CDR2 SNEGSKA, per germline (reference sequence). This CDR3 has 12 amino acids. CDR3 protein: CSDNPPGGTQYF. The CDR3 DNA reads TGCAGCGATAATCCACCCGGGGGTACGCAGTATTTT.

The gene calls are TRBV6-2 or TRBV6-3 and TRBJ2-1, with TRBD2 identical over 9 bases. Germline assignment: CDR1 MNHEY and CDR2 SVGEGT. Germline trimming cut 6 bases from V and 4 bases from J; bases unmatched to any gene: 7. The CDR3 runs to 15 residues. CDR3 protein: CASRDSGSEYNEQFF. For the CDR3, the DNA is TGTGCCAGCAGGGATAGCGGGAGCGAATACAATGAGCAGTTCTTC.

This sequence joins TRBV10-3 and TRBJ1-6, with D possibly matching TRBD1 (6 bases). Looked up from germline, CDR1 is ENHRY and CDR2 is SYGVKD. The CDR3 covers 16 residues. Between the trimmed V and J ends, which lost 4 bases and 6 bases, there was a span of 16 bases. The CDR3 bases are TGTGCCATCAGTGGCGAGGGGGGACGGCGTAATTCACCCCTCCACTTT. It codes for CAISGEGGRRNSPLHF.

This clonotype has at least ten counts. The J gene is TRBJ1-3, the V gene TRBV12-3 or TRBV12-4; maybe TRBD1 (5 bases). The CDR3 runs 15 residues. Trimming took off 6 bases at V and 2 bases at J, with 14 bases between the two ends. CDR3 residues: CASRPQDIAGNTIYF. CDR3 DNA: TGTGCCAGCAGACCCCAGGACATAGCTGGAAACACCATATATTTT.